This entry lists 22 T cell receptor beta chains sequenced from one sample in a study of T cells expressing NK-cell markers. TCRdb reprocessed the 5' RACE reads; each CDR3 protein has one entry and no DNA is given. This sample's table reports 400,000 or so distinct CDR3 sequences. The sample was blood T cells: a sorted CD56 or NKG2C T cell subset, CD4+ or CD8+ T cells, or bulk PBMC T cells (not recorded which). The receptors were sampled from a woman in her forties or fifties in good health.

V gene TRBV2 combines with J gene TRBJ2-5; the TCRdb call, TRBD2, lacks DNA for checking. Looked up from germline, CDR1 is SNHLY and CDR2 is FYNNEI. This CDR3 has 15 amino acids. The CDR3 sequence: CASTQNYRTQETQYF.

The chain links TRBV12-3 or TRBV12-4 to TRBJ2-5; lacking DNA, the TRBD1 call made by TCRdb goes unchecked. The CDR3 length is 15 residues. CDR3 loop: CASSRRTPRGETQYF.

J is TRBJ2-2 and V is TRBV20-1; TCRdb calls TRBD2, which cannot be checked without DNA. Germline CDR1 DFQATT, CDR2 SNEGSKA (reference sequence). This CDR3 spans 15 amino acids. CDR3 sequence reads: CSAREGGRRSGELFF.

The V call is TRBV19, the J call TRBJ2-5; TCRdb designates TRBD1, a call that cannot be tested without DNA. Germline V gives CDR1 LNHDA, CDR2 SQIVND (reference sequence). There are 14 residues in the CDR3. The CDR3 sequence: CASSIVGTGETQYF.

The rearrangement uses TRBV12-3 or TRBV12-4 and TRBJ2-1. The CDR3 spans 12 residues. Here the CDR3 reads CASSLWAGEQFF.

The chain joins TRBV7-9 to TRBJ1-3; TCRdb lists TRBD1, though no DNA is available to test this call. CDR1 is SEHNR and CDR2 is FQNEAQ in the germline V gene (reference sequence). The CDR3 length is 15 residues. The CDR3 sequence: CASSPGQFSGNTIYF.

The CDR3 region is CASSLDPTRSSLSAEQFF. The chain recombines TRBV11-2 with TRBJ2-1. Germline CDR1 and CDR2: SGHAT and FQNNGV. This CDR3 has 18 residues.

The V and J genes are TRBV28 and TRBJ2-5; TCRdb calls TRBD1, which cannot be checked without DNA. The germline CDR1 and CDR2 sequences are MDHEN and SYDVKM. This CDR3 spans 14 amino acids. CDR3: CASTGQGGAETQYF.

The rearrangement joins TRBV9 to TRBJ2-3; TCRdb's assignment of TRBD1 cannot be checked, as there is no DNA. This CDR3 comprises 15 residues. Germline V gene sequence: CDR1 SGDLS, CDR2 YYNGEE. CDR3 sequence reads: CASSPGDGILDTQYF.

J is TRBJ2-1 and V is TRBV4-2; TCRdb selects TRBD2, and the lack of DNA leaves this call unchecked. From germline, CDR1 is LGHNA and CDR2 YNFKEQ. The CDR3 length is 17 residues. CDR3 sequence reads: CASSQDASGSSYNEQFF.

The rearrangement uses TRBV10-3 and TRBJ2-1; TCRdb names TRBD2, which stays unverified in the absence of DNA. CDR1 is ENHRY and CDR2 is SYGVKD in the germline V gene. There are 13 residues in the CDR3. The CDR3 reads CAITASGYNEQFF.

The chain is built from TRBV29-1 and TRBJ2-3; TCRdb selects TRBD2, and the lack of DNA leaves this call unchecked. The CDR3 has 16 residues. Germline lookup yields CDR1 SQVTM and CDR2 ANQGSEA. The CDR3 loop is CSVEDLSGRYTDTQYF.

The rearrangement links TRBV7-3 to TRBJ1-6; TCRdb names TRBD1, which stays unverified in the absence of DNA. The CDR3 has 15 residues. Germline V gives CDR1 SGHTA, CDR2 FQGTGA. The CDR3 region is CASSPGTAYNSPLHF.

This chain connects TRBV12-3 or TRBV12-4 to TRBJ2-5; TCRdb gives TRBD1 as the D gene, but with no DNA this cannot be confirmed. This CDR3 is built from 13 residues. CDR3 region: CASSGGQGATQYF.

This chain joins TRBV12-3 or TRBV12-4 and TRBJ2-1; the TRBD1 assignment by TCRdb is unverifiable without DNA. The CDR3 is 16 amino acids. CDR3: CASSLGQGAGIYEQFF.

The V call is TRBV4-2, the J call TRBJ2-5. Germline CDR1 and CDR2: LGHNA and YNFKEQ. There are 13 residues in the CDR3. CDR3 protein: CASSQFLQETQYF.

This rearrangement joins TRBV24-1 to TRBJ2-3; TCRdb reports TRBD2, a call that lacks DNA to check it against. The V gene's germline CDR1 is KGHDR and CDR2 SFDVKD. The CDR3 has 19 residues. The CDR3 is CATSDAALGGAFSTDTQYF.

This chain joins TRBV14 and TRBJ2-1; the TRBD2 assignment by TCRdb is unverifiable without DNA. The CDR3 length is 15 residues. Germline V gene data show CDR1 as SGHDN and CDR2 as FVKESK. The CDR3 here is CASSQVAAGMNEQFF.

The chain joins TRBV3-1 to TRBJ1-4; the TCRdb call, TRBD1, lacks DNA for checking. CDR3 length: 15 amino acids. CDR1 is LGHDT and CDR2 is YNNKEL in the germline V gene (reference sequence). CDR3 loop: CASSPERGPNEKLFF.

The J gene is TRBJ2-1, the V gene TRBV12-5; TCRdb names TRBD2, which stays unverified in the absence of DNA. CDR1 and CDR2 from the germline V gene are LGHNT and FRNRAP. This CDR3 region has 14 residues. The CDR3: CASGLWLAVNEQFF. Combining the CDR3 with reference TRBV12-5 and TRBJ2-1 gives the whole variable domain DARVTQTPRHKVTEMGQEVTMRCQPILGHNTVFWYRQTMMQGLELLAYFRNRAPLDDSGMPKDRFSAEMPDATLATLKIQPSEPRDSAVYFCASGLWLAVNEQFFGPGTRLTVL.

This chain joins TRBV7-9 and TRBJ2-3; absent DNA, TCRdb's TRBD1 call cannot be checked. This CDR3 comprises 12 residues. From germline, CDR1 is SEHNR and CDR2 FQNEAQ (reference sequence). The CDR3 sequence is CASSPVTGWQYF.

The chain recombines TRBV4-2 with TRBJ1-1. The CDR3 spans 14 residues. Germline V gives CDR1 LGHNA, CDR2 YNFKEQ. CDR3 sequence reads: CASSHGPPGTEAFF.